The clone carrying this TCR beta chain was counted between two and nine times. What it binds is unknown. The sample originates from a study of persistence of HIV-infected CD4 T cells. Study-level findings and limits: CMV- and Gag-responding cells had lower TCRbeta richness than CD3/CD28-responding cells. TCR analyses could not target the rare provirus-carrying CMV-responding cells.

Cells were stimulated with overlapping HIV-1 Gag 15-mer peptides. CD4+ T cells upregulating both CD40 ligand and CD69 were sorted as responding cells. The libraries were made with immunoSEQ version 4 in survey mode. Each sample used up to about 1 ug genomic DNA diluted to 10 ng/uL. Data came from immunoSEQ multiplex PCR; TCRdb stores just in-frame clones and leaves some out. Altogether more than 30,000 clones are present, roughly 70% being singletons, with the ten largest covering approximately 1.4%. CDR3 length: 13 residues. Looked up from germline, CDR1 is LNHDA and CDR2 is SQIVND (reference sequence). V dropped 10 bases and J dropped 5; count of bases not matched to a gene: 10.

The specimen was CD4+ T cells sorted from PBMCs after approximately 19-hour stimulation, collected from a patient who received antiretroviral therapy. This clonotype originated in an adult man with HIV who was CMV-seropositive. The chain is built from TRBV19 and TRBJ1-1; 7 bases fit TRBD1. The DNA of the CDR3 is TGTGCCACCCGGGGGACAGATTTTACTGAAGCTTTCTTT. Its protein product is CATRGTDFTEAFF.